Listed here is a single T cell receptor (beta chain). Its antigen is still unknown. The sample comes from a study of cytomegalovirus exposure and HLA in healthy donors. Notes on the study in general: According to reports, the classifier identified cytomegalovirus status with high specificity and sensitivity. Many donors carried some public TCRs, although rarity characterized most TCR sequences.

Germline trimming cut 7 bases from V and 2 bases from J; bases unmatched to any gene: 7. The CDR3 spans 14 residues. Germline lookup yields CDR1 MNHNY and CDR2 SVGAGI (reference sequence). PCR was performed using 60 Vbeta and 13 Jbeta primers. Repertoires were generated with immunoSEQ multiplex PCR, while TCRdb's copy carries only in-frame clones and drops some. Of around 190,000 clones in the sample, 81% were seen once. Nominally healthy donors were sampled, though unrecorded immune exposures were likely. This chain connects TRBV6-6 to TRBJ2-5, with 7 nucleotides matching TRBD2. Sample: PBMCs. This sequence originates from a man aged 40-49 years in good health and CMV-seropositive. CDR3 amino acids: CASTPGGSQETQYF. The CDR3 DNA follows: TGTGCCAGCACCCCCGGGGGGAGTCAAGAGACCCAGTACTTC.